The entry below describes one T cell receptor beta chain. Its matching antigen is unknown. Assay used: immunoSEQ multiplex PCR; TCRdb lists only in-frame clones, some missing. The profile shows 83,000 or so clones, 88% of them singletons. V lost 6 bases to trimming and J lost 3 bases; unmatched junction nucleotides: 8. This CDR3 is built from 16 residues. Germline CDR1 WSHSY, CDR2 SAAADI. The data derive from a study of T cell responses to AZD1222 COVID-19 vaccine. Notes on the study in general: The donors showed a predominance of white British ancestry and of females, with possible underestimation of clonal diversity. Breadth and depth of Spike-specific TCRs rose after two AZD1222 doses.

This sequence originates from an adult who received the AZD1222 COVID-19 vaccine. The chain joins TRBV10-2 to TRBJ1-3; 10 bases match TRBD1. The input for sequencing was peripheral blood, taken 28 days after the second AZD1222 dose. CDR3 coding DNA: TGCGCCAGCAGAACCCGGGACAGGGGAATTGGAAACACCATATATTTT. Encoded protein: CASRTRDRGIGNTIYF.